These T cell receptor beta chains were read from a single sample in a study of blood T cell repertoires in COVID-19. The data were produced by immunoSEQ multiplex PCR, yet TCRdb's version contains in-frame clones alone and is incomplete. The data show about 150,000 clones, roughly nine tenths seen once. Sequencing used peripheral blood. These receptors all come from a man aged 50 to 59 with acute or convalescent COVID-19. Both conserved end residues are part of each CDR3. The D gene is left open where the match is weak. The size entry is marked missing in some rows and otherwise reads once, few, many or a size class.

v_gene	abundance	len	d_gene	j_gene	CDR3aa	CDR3nt
TRBV29-1	NA	16	TRBD2	TRBJ2-7	CSVEVRGLARAYEQYF	TGCAGCGTTGAGGTGAGAGGACTAGCTAGAGCCTACGAGCAGTACTTC
TRBV4-2	few	16	NA	TRBJ1-1	CASSQGRDTRGTEAFF	TGTGCCAGCAGCCAAGGTCGGGACACCCGAGGAACTGAAGCTTTCTTT
TRBV7-2	once	16	TRBD2	TRBJ2-2	CASRDLAGGNTGELFF	TGTGCCAGCAGGGATTTAGCGGGGGGGAACACCGGGGAGCTGTTTTTT
TRBV19	NA	14	NA	TRBJ2-1	CASSMVQSYNEQFF	TGTGCCAGTAGTATGGTACAATCCTACAATGAGCAGTTCTTC
TRBV7-9	NA	13	NA	TRBJ1-2	CASSLTDSYGYTF	TGTGCCAGCAGCTTAACTGACAGCTATGGCTACACCTTC
TRBV9	NA	15	NA	TRBJ1-4	CASSVQGRANEKLFF	TGTGCCAGCAGCGTACAGGGGAGAGCTAATGAAAAACTGTTTTTT
TRBV19	NA	14	TRBD1	TRBJ2-7	CASKGQGRSYEQYF	TGTGCCAGTAAGGGACAGGGGCGCTCCTACGAGCAGTACTTC
TRBV9	NA	17	TRBD2	TRBJ2-5	CASSGGTSGGAGETQYF	TGTGCCAGCAGCGGCGGGACTAGCGGGGGGGCCGGGGAGACCCAGTACTTC
TRBV11-3	NA	16	TRBD2	TRBJ2-1	CASSLVAGGRSNEQFF	TGTGCCAGCAGCTTAGTAGCGGGAGGAAGGAGCAATGAGCAGTTCTTC
TRBV19	NA	16	NA	TRBJ1-5	CASSLRGSYSNQPQHF	TGTGCCAGTAGTTTAAGGGGATCTTATAGCAATCAGCCCCAGCATTTT
TRBV5-1	NA	14	NA	TRBJ2-2	CASSSGQNTGELFF	TGCGCCAGCAGCTCTGGACAGAACACCGGGGAGCTGTTTTTT
TRBV10-2	NA	13	TRBD1	TRBJ2-1	CASSSDRGNEQFF	TGCGCCAGCTCATCAGACAGGGGCAATGAGCAGTTCTTC
TRBV4-3	NA	17	NA	TRBJ2-6	CASSQTTDYSGANVLTF	TGCGCCAGCAGCCAAACGACAGATTACTCTGGGGCCAACGTCCTGACTTTC
TRBV11-2	NA	18	TRBD2	TRBJ2-3	CASSFHRTSGGLTDTQYF	TGTGCCAGCAGCTTTCACAGGACTAGCGGGGGGCTCACAGATACGCAGTATTTT
TRBV9	NA	17	TRBD1	TRBJ1-4	CASSDSPGQGVGEKLFF	TGTGCCAGCAGTGACAGCCCGGGACAGGGGGTTGGCGAAAAACTGTTTTTT
TRBV19	NA	14	TRBD1	TRBJ2-2	CASSEDRAGGELFF	TGTGCCAGTAGTGAAGACAGGGCGGGCGGGGAGCTGTTTTTT
TRBV27	NA	14	NA	TRBJ1-5	CASSLSSNNQPQHF	TGTGCCAGCAGTTTATCGAGTAACAATCAGCCCCAGCATTTT
TRBV28	NA	16	TRBD2	TRBJ2-7	CASSSITGTSGYEQYF	TGTGCCAGCAGTTCCATCACCGGGACTAGCGGCTACGAGCAGTACTTC
TRBV24-1	NA	16	TRBD1	TRBJ1-5	CATSDGGQGDLQPQHF	TGTGCCACCAGTGATGGGGGACAGGGGGATCTTCAGCCCCAGCATTTT
TRBV27	NA	17	TRBD1	TRBJ2-6	CASRGGTGGSGANVLTF	TGTGCCAGCAGGGGAGGGACAGGGGGATCTGGGGCCAACGTCCTGACTTTC
TRBV6-2/TRBV6-3	NA	14	TRBD1	TRBJ2-7	CASSPPDRVPWSYF	TGTGCCAGCAGCCCTCCGGACAGGGTCCCTTGGAGCTACTTC
TRBV3-1/TRBV3-2	NA	14	NA	TRBJ1-1	CASSHPNRNTEAFF	TGTGCCAGCAGCCACCCGAACAGAAACACTGAAGCTTTCTTT
TRBV4-3	NA	15	NA	TRBJ1-3	CASSQSVGGGNTIYF	TGCGCCAGCAGCCAATCTGTCGGGGGAGGAAACACCATATATTTT
TRBV29-1	NA	14	NA	TRBJ1-2	CSVEEQGGNYGYTF	TGCAGCGTTGAAGAACAGGGCGGGAACTATGGCTACACCTTC
TRBV30	NA	11	NA	TRBJ1-2	CAWSPGAGYTF	TGTGCCTGGAGTCCCGGTGCCGGCTACACCTTC
TRBV9	NA	15	NA	TRBJ1-6	CASSVADRPNSPLHF	TGTGCCAGCAGCGTAGCGGACAGACCAAATTCACCCCTCCACTTT
TRBV29-1	NA	11	NA	TRBJ2-7	CSVAGVYEQYF	TGCAGCGTTGCAGGGGTCTACGAGCAGTACTTC
TRBV3-1/TRBV3-2	NA	16	TRBD2	TRBJ2-5	CASSLLGLAGQETQYF	TGTGCCAGCAGCCTACTCGGACTAGCGGGACAAGAGACCCAGTACTTC
TRBV19	NA	14	NA	TRBJ1-3	CASTGGGSGNTIYF	TGTGCCAGTACTGGGGGGGGATCTGGAAACACCATATATTTT
TRBV13	NA	14	TRBD1	TRBJ2-1	CASRGQETYNEQFF	TGTGCCAGCCGGGGACAGGAGACCTACAATGAGCAGTTCTTC
TRBV29-1	NA	16	TRBD1	TRBJ2-1	CSVELQGAKPNNEQFF	TGCAGCGTTGAGCTCCAGGGGGCGAAACCGAACAATGAGCAGTTCTTC
TRBV19	NA	15	NA	TRBJ2-7	CASSIRDGGSYEQYF	TGTGCCAGTAGTATCCGGGACGGGGGATCCTACGAGCAGTACTTC
TRBV11-2	NA	13	NA	TRBJ1-6	CAVASSYNSPLHF	TGTGCCGTCGCTAGCTCCTATAATTCACCCCTCCACTTT
TRBV3-1/TRBV3-2	once	14	NA	TRBJ2-7	CASSQDSYSYEQYF	TGTGCCAGCAGCCAAGACTCCTACTCCTACGAGCAGTACTTC
TRBV6-6	NA	18	NA	TRBJ1-2	CASSRHRRRADSNYGYTF	TGTGCCAGCAGTCGGCACCGTAGAAGAGCGGATTCTAACTATGGCTACACCTTC
TRBV7-3	NA	15	TRBD2	TRBJ2-1	CASSLRAGDYNEQFF	TGTGCCAGCAGCTTGAGGGCGGGAGACTACAATGAGCAGTTCTTC
TRBV11-2	NA	15	NA	TRBJ2-2	CASSLLRQYTGELFF	TGTGCCAGCAGCTTATTGCGACAGTACACCGGGGAGCTGTTTTTT
TRBV7-6	few	17	TRBD1	TRBJ1-4	CASSLNPPGQGDEKLFF	TGTGCCAGCAGCTTAAACCCCCCTGGACAGGGGGATGAAAAACTGTTTTTT
TRBV21-1	NA	16	NA	TRBJ2-2	CASTRWSGTNTGELFF	TGTGCCAGCACCCGATGGAGCGGGACGAACACCGGGGAGCTGTTTTTT
TRBV6-2/TRBV6-3	NA	15	NA	TRBJ1-6	CASSTGFSENSPLHF	TGTGCCAGCAGTACAGGGTTTTCGGAAAATTCACCCCTCCACTTT
TRBV4-1	NA	15	TRBD1	TRBJ1-5	CASSRETGSNQPQHF	TGCGCCAGCAGCCGAGAGACAGGGTCCAATCAGCCCCAGCATTTT
TRBV19	NA	16	NA	TRBJ2-3	CASSPRSRGSTDTQYF	TGTGCCAGTAGTCCCCGATCAAGGGGGAGCACAGATACGCAGTATTTT
TRBV5-5	NA	15	TRBD1	TRBJ2-3	CASSTRQGPGDTQYF	TGTGCCAGCAGCACTCGACAGGGGCCAGGGGATACGCAGTATTTT
TRBV9	NA	13	NA	TRBJ1-1	CASSGPGIAEAFF	TGTGCCAGCAGCGGCCCAGGGATCGCTGAAGCTTTCTTT
TRBV2	NA	14	TRBD1	TRBJ1-4	CASSTGTGGEKLFF	TGTGCCAGCAGTACCGGGACAGGGGGTGAAAAACTGTTTTTT
TRBV5-6	NA	14	NA	TRBJ2-3	CASSFRGITDTQYF	TGTGCCAGCAGCTTTCGAGGTATCACAGATACGCAGTATTTT
TRBV15	NA	15	NA	TRBJ1-6	CATSRTTVSNSPLHF	TGTGCCACCAGCAGGACAACAGTCTCTAATTCACCCCTCCACTTT
TRBV11-2	few	13	NA	TRBJ2-7	CASSSRDMSEQYF	TGTGCCAGCAGCTCCCGGGACATGAGCGAGCAGTACTTC
TRBV18	NA	16	TRBD1	TRBJ1-4	CASSPLWGQGNEKLFF	TGTGCCAGCTCACCACTTTGGGGACAGGGTAATGAAAAACTGTTTTTT
TRBV27	NA	15	NA	TRBJ1-2	CASGRGAGRNYGYTF	TGTGCCAGCGGACGGGGAGCCGGCAGAAACTATGGCTACACCTTC
TRBV30	NA	13	NA	TRBJ1-5	CAWRPATGGPQHF	TGTGCCTGGAGACCGGCCACCGGCGGGCCCCAGCATTTT
TRBV6-5	NA	14	TRBD1	TRBJ1-2	CASSYSGTDYGYTF	TGTGCCAGCAGTTACTCTGGGACAGACTATGGCTACACCTTC
TRBV7-6	NA	15	TRBD2	TRBJ2-1	CASSLGTSGSYEQFF	TGTGCCAGCAGCTTAGGGACTAGCGGGAGCTATGAGCAGTTCTTC
TRBV13	NA	17	TRBD2	TRBJ2-5	CASRRLAGERVQETQYF	TGTGCCAGCAGAAGACTAGCGGGGGAGCGGGTGCAAGAGACCCAGTACTTC
TRBV15	once	15	NA	TRBJ1-1	CATSRAKKMNTEAFF	TGTGCCACCAGCAGAGCTAAGAAGATGAACACTGAAGCTTTCTTT